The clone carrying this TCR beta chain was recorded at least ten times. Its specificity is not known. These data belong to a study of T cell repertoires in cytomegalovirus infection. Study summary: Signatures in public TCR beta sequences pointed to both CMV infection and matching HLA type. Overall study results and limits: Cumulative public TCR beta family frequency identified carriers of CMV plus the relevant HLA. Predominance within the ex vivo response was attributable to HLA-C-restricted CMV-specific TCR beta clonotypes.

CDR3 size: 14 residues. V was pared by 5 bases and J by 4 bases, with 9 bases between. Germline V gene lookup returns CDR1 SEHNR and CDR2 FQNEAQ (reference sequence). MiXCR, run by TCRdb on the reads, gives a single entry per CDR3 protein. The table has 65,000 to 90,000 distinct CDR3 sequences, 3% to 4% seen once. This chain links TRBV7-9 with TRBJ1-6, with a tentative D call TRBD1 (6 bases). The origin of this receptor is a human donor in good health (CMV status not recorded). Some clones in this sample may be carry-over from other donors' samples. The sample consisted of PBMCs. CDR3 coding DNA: TGTGCCAGCAGCCGGGGGACATATAATTCACCCCTCCACTTT. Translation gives CASSRGTYNSPLHF.